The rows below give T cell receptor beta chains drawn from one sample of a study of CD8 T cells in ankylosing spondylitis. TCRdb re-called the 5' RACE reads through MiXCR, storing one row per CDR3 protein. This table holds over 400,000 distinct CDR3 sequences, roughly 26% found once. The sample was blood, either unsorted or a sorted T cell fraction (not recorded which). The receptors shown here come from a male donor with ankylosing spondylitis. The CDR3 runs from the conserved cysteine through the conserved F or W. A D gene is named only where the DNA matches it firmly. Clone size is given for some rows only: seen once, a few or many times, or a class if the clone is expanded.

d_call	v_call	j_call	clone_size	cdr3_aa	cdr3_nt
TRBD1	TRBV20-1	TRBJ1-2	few	CSASPDRAVYGYTF	TGCAGTGCCAGCCCGGACAGGGCAGTTTATGGCTACACCTTC
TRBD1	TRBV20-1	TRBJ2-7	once	CSAVPGQGSYEQYF	TGCAGTGCCGTTCCGGGACAGGGGTCCTACGAGCAGTACTTC
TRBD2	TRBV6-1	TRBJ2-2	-	CASSRLAGENTGELFF	TGTGCCAGCAGCCGACTAGCGGGAGAGAACACCGGGGAGCTGTTTTTT
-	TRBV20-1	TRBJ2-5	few	CSARELSQETQYF	TGCAGTGCTAGAGAACTGTCCCAAGAGACCCAGTACTTC
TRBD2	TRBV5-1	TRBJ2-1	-	CASSLQQSSGLENEQFF	TGCGCCAGCAGCTTACAACAATCTAGCGGCTTGGAGAATGAGCAGTTCTTC
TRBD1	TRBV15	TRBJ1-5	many	CATEVGTGGNQPQHF	TGTGCCACTGAAGTTGGGACAGGGGGCAATCAGCCCCAGCATTTT
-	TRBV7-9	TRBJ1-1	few	CASSLKIGPGGTQAFF	TGTGCCAGCAGCTTAAAGATAGGCCCGGGAGGGACCCAAGCTTTCTTT
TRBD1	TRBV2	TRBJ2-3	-	CAIPGQGTDTQYF	TGTGCCATTCCGGGACAGGGCACAGATACGCAGTATTTT
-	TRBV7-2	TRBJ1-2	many	CASSYDSNYGYTF	TGTGCCAGCAGCTACGACAGCAACTATGGCTACACCTTC
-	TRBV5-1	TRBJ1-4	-	CASSNHRADNEKLFF	TGCGCCAGCAGCAACCACAGGGCCGATAATGAAAAACTGTTTTTT
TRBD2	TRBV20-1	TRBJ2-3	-	CSANAGGSTDTQYF	TGCAGTGCTAACGCGGGGGGGAGCACAGATACGCAGTATTTT
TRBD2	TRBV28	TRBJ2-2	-	CASSSPLGSGTTGELFF	TGTGCCAGCAGTTCACCCTTAGGGAGCGGGACCACCGGGGAGCTGTTTTTT
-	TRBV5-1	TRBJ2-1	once	CASSFGTPGYNEQFF	TGCGCCAGCAGCTTCGGGACCCCTGGGTACAATGAGCAGTTCTTC
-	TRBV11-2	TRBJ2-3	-	CASSPGTRVLGDTQYF	TGTGCCAGCAGCCCCGGGACAAGGGTTCTCGGAGATACGCAGTATTTT
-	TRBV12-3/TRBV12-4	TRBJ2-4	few	CASSQGPQLAKNIQYF	TGTGCCAGCAGTCAGGGTCCTCAACTAGCCAAAAACATTCAGTACTTC
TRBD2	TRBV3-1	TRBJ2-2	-	CASSQDPSGSPKNTGELFF	TGTGCCAGCAGCCAAGACCCTAGCGGGAGCCCCAAGAACACCGGGGAGCTGTTTTTT
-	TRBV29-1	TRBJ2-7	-	CSAGGINSYEQYF	TGCAGCGCCGGGGGAATTAACTCCTACGAGCAGTACTTC
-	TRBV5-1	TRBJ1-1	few	CASSVPDRGTEAFF	TGCGCCAGCAGTGTACCTGACCGAGGCACTGAAGCTTTCTTT
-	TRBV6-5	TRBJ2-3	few	CASSLLGGEDTQYF	TGTGCCAGCAGCTTACTAGGAGGGGAGGATACGCAGTATTTT
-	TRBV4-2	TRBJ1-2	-	CASSQLSGQDYGYTF	TGTGCCAGCAGCCAACTATCGGGACAAGACTATGGCTACACCTTC
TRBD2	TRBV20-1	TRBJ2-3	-	CSAQRPSGRPDTQYF	TGCAGTGCTCAGAGGCCTAGCGGGAGGCCAGATACGCAGTATTTT
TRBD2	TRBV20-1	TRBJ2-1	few	CSASAGAIYNEQFF	TGCAGTGCTAGCGCGGGAGCTATCTACAATGAGCAGTTCTTC
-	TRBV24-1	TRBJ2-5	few	CATSDFGGKRETQYF	TGTGCCACCAGTGATTTTGGGGGGAAGCGGGAGACCCAGTACTTC
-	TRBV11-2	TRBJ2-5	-	CASSLQGSVQETQYF	TGTGCCAGCAGCTTGCAGGGTTCTGTTCAAGAGACCCAGTACTTC
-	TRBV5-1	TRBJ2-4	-	CASSLGQVRTGQYF	TGCGCCAGCAGCTTGGGGCAGGTCCGGACTGGCCAGTACTTC
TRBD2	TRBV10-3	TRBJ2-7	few	CAISDTPGTSETYEQYF	TGTGCCATCAGTGATACTCCCGGGACTAGCGAGACCTACGAGCAGTACTTC
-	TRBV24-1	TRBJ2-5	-	CATSDVRGLETQYF	TGTGCCACCAGTGACGTTCGGGGGTTGGAGACCCAGTACTTC
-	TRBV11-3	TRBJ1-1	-	CASSKGRLNTEAFF	TGTGCCAGCAGCAAGGGACGGTTGAACACTGAAGCTTTCTTT
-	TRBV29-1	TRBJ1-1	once	CSVDDSTEAFF	TGCAGCGTTGACGACAGCACTGAAGCTTTCTTT
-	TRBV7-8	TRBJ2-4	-	CASSFGGPKNIQYF	TGTGCCAGCAGCTTTGGGGGGCCGAAAAACATTCAGTACTTC
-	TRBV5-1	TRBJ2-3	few	CASSPGNPSTDTQYF	TGCGCCAGCAGCCCTGGAAATCCTAGCACAGATACGCAGTATTTT
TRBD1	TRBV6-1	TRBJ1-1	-	CASRWDRARTEAFF	TGTGCCAGCCGCTGGGACAGGGCTAGGACTGAAGCTTTCTTT
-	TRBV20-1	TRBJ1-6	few	CSAHGAANSPLHF	TGCAGTGCTCACGGGGCGGCGAATTCACCCCTCCACTTT
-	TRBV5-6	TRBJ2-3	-	CASSLGPKVGVTDTQYF	TGTGCCAGCAGCTTGGGCCCCAAGGTTGGGGTCACAGATACGCAGTATTTT
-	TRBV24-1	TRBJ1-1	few	CATSDRGTEAFF	TGTGCCACCAGTGACCGGGGCACTGAAGCTTTCTTT
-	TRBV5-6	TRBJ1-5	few	CASSLYSLSNQPQHF	TGTGCCAGCAGCTTATACAGCCTTAGCAATCAGCCCCAGCATTTT
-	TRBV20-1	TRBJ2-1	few	CSASPGATLTAYNEQFF	TGCAGTGCTAGTCCAGGGGCCACACTCACGGCCTACAATGAGCAGTTCTTC
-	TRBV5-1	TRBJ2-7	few	CASSLITANYEQYF	TGCGCCAGCAGCTTAATTACAGCCAACTACGAGCAGTACTTC
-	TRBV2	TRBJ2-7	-	CATQINRAAVGEQYF	TGTGCCACCCAAATCAACAGGGCCGCCGTCGGCGAGCAGTACTTC
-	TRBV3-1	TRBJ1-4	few	CASSQDLGNEKLFF	TGTGCCAGCAGCCAAGATCTTGGGAATGAAAAACTGTTTTTT
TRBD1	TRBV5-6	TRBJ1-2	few	CASSFGQGAVSRRGYTF	TGTGCCAGCAGCTTTGGGCAGGGGGCTGTTTCCAGACGTGGCTACACCTTC
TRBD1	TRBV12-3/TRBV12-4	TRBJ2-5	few	CASSPDREETQYF	TGTGCCAGCAGCCCGGACAGGGAAGAGACCCAGTACTTC